This passage covers 12 T cell receptor beta chains from one sample sequenced in a study of response to subunit inactivated influenza vaccine (dated by TCRdb to between 2017 and 2018). Library construction relied on RT-PCR. The reads were generated on an Illumina HiSeq 2500. TCRdb cleaned the public reads at Q25 with fastp, built clones with MiXCR and kept in-frame beta chains. Each CDR3 protein gets just one entry, which takes the most common genes and DNA from the rows behind it. This sample holds roughly 170,000 distinct CDR3 sequences; 9.2% were observed only once. The ten most abundant clones make up about 11% of the sample. Sample: non-naive T cells sorted from PBMCs, taken on the day of vaccination. This specimen's cell subset or site label, per the study, means: memory T cell fraction. These receptors were taken from a middle-aged man who received an inactivated influenza vaccine. Donor details come from another sample of the same person, matched by shared clones.

This rearrangement joins TRBV3-1 to TRBJ1-4; TRBD1 is a possible D gene (6 bases). The CDR3 is made up of 16 amino acids. The V end was cut by 4 bases, the J end by 5 bases, with 17 bases between. Germline-derived CDR1 and CDR2 are LGHDT and YNNKEL (reference sequence). CDR3 DNA: TGTGCCAGCAGCCTAGCCGGGACAAGGGCGAATGAAAAACTGTTTTTT. Encoded protein: CASSLAGTRANEKLFF.

This clonotype was counted a few times. This sequence joins TRBV12-3 or TRBV12-4 and TRBJ1-2, with 10 nucleotides matching TRBD1. Trimming removed 5 bases from V and 4 bases from J; junction bases left unmatched: 4. CDR3 length: 14 residues. CDR3 loop: CASSTGTGAYGYTF. The DNA of the CDR3 is TGTGCCAGCAGTACCGGGACAGGGGCCTATGGCTACACCTTC.

J is TRBJ1-2 and V is TRBV12-3 or TRBV12-4; D may be TRBD1 (5 bases). The CDR3 totals 12 residues. V was clipped by 5 bases and J by 4 bases, with 8 bases between them. This chain's CDR3 is CASSRDGYGYTF. As DNA, the CDR3 is TGTGCCAGCAGTCGGGACGGCTATGGCTACACCTTC.

This clonotype has ten or more counts. This chain connects TRBV28 to TRBJ1-6; no definite D call. Germline CDR1 and CDR2: MDHEN and SYDVKM. Trimming stripped 3 bases from V and 9 bases from J, with 12 bases between. The length of the CDR3 is 14 residues. For the CDR3, the DNA is TGTGCCAGCAGTTTTCATCTAGTTGGTTCACCCCTCCACTTT. It yields the protein CASSFHLVGSPLHF.

The chain has TRBV24-1 and TRBJ1-4; D is unresolved. CDR1 and CDR2 from the germline V gene are KGHDR and SFDVKD. The CDR3 consists of 13 residues. Trimming cost V 3 bases and J 3 bases, with 4 bases left between them. CDR3 sequence: CATSDGPNEKLFF. CDR3 nucleotide sequence: TGTGCCACCAGTGATGGGCCTAATGAAAAACTGTTTTTT.

This clonotype has just a few counts. The CDR3 DNA is TGCGCCAGCAGCCTGCAGGGGCCGAATGGGAATGAGCAGTTCTTC. Amino acids: CASSLQGPNGNEQFF. The chain has TRBV4-1 and TRBJ2-1; weak D call: TRBD1 (6 bases). V was trimmed by 4 bases and J by 7 bases, leaving 17 bases between them. The germline gives CDR1 MGHRA, CDR2 YSYEKL. CDR3 length: 15 amino acids.

This chain joins TRBV19 and TRBJ1-2, with D perhaps TRBD1 (6 bases). V was pared by 3 bases and J by 4 bases, with 15 bases between. The CDR3 spans 15 residues. Germline V gives CDR1 LNHDA, CDR2 SQIVND (reference sequence). In nucleotides, the CDR3 is TGTGCCAGTAGTATCGGACAGCCACCGCTCTATGGCTACACCTTC. Protein product: CASSIGQPPLYGYTF.

The chain is built from TRBV6-5 and TRBJ2-1, with 8 bases identical to TRBD1. This CDR3 has 15 amino acids. The germline gives CDR1 MNHEY, CDR2 SVGAGI. The J segment lost 8 bases and the V segment lost 2 bases, leaving 8 bases of the junction unmatched. Here the CDR3 reads CASSYNTDRVYEQFF. In nucleotides, the CDR3 is TGTGCCAGCAGTTACAACACGGACAGGGTCTATGAGCAGTTCTTC.

Many counts were recorded for this clonotype. The chain couples TRBV11-2 to TRBJ1-5; D possibly corresponds to TRBD1 (5 bases). There are 17 residues in the CDR3. V gave up 2 bases and J gave up 4 bases, with 18 bases separating them. Per germline, CDR1 SGHAT and CDR2 FQNNGV. The CDR3: CASSLLAGPLGNQPQHF. The DNA for the CDR3 is TGTGCCAGCAGCTTATTGGCGGGACCCTTGGGAAATCAGCCCCAGCATTTT.

This clonotype was counted at least ten times. The chain carries TRBV6-2 or TRBV6-3 and TRBJ1-5, with no clear D. CDR3 length: 15 residues. The germline V and J ends were trimmed by 3 bases and 0 bases, with 9 bases remaining between them. Germline CDR1 is MNHEY and CDR2 is SVGEGT. CDR3 region: CASSYFAYSNQPQHF. The DNA for the CDR3 is TGTGCCAGCAGTTATTTCGCGTATAGCAATCAGCCCCAGCATTTT.

In this sample, this clonotype turned up a few times. The chain couples TRBV6-1 to TRBJ2-1; D may match TRBD1 or TRBD2 (6 bases each). CDR1 MNHNS and CDR2 SASEGT come from the germline V gene. This CDR3 is built from 15 residues. Deletions cut 5 bases from V and 5 bases from J, with 16 bases between. This chain's CDR3 is CASSIGGTPHNEQFF. The CDR3 DNA follows: TGTGCCAGCAGTATCGGGGGCACGCCCCACAATGAGCAGTTCTTC.

V is TRBV12-3 or TRBV12-4 and J is TRBJ2-7; D is unresolved. Trimming took off 5 bases at V and 3 bases at J, with 8 bases between the two ends. The CDR3 runs to 12 residues. The CDR3 DNA is TGTGCCAGCAGTGGAAATTACTACGAGCAGTACTTC. Amino acid sequence: CASSGNYYEQYF.